The 24 T cell receptor beta chains below all came from one sample that was sequenced in a study of blood T cell repertoires in COVID-19. TCRdb's table, derived via immunoSEQ multiplex PCR, lists solely in-frame clones and lacks some. This table holds about 340,000 clones, around 87% found once. Material for sequencing was peripheral blood. These receptors were taken from a woman aged 50 to 60 with COVID-19, enrolled during active disease.

The chain carries TRBV18 and TRBJ1-1, with 7 bases that match TRBD1. V was pared by 4 bases and J by 3 bases, with 2 bases of the junction left unmatched. The CDR3 spans 13 residues. The germline V gene encodes CDR1 KGHSH and CDR2 LQKENI. The CDR3 protein is CASSQGADTEAFF. The CDR3 DNA follows: TGTGCCAGCTCACAGGGGGCGGACACTGAAGCTTTCTTT.

The chain couples TRBV12-5 to TRBJ2-1; 9 bases line up with TRBD1. V was pared by 2 bases and J by 7 bases, with 6 bases of the junction left unmatched. The germline V gene encodes CDR1 LGHNT and CDR2 FRNRAP. CDR3 length equals 15 residues. CDR3 in DNA: TGTGCTAGTGGTTTGAAACAGGGGGCAAGGAATGAGCAGTTCTTC. This codes for CASGLKQGARNEQFF.

The CDR3 sequence is CSFFFGGSYNEQFF. CDR3 coding DNA: TGCAGCTTTTTTTTTGGCGGGAGCTACAATGAGCAGTTCTTC. V and J are TRBV29-1 and TRBJ2-1, with 7 nucleotides matching TRBD2. The CDR3 length is 14 residues. J gave up 3 bases and V 8 bases, and 10 bases lay outside the gene matches. Per the germline V gene, CDR1 is SQVTM and CDR2 is ANQGSEA.

The chain couples TRBV5-1 to TRBJ1-1; 10 bases line up with TRBD1. The ends lost 0 bases at V and 6 bases at J; junction bases unmatched: 20. Per germline, CDR1 SGHRS and CDR2 YFSETQ. This CDR3 has 20 residues. The CDR3 DNA sequence: TGCGCCAGCAGCTTGGCACGGGATGGGGGCCGGGACAGGGGTCTCGCTGAAGCTTTCTTT. Its translation: CASSLARDGGRDRGLAEAFF.

The chain combines TRBV6-2 or TRBV6-3 with TRBJ1-3, with 10 bases lining up with TRBD1. V shed 2 bases, J shed 0 bases, and the junction held 7 bases outside the gene matches. CDR1 and CDR2 (germline): MNHEY, SVGEGT. This CDR3 contains 18 residues. The CDR3 here is CASSYLLRDRGSGNTIYF. The CDR3 DNA is TGTGCCAGCAGTTACCTCCTCCGGGACAGGGGCTCTGGAAACACCATATATTTT.

The V call is TRBV3-1 (or the pseudogene TRBV3-2), the J call TRBJ1-5; D is unclear. The CDR3 contains 17 residues. Germline V gene sequence: CDR1 LGHDT, CDR2 YNNKEL (reference sequence). V was shortened by 1 base and J by 1 base, with 14 bases between the two germline ends. The CDR3 here is CASSQANGGASNQPQHF. Written as DNA, the CDR3 is TGTGCCAGCAGCCAAGCGAACGGAGGTGCAAGCAATCAGCCCCAGCATTTT.

The chain carries TRBV4-1 and TRBJ2-5, with 7 bases aligning to TRBD2. Germline V lookup: CDR1 MGHRA, CDR2 YSYEKL. The V gene end was trimmed by 1 base and the J gene end by 1 base; junction bases not matched to a gene: 9. The CDR3 loop spans 17 amino acids. The CDR3 is CASSQAGLPHAQETQYF. The CDR3 DNA is TGCGCCAGCAGCCAAGCGGGACTACCCCATGCCCAAGAGACCCAGTACTTC.

The chain recombines TRBV10-3 with TRBJ1-1, with a tentative D call TRBD1 (6 bases). Trimming took 10 bases from V and 5 from J, leaving 17 bases between them. The CDR3 is 13 residues long. Germline lookup yields CDR1 ENHRY and CDR2 SYGVKD. Here the CDR3 reads CATKGGAATEAFF. CDR3 sequence (DNA): TGTGCCACCAAGGGGGGGGCGGCAACTGAAGCTTTCTTT.

This rearrangement joins TRBV7-3 to TRBJ1-1; 7 positions agree with TRBD1. The ends lost 5 bases at V and 8 bases at J; junction bases unmatched: 5. CDR1 is SGHTA, CDR2 FQGTGA, per germline. The CDR3 runs 12 residues. The DNA for the CDR3 is TGTGCCAGCAGCCACGACAGGGAGGAAGCTTTCTTT. Residues: CASSHDREEAFF.

This chain joins TRBV3-1 (or the pseudogene TRBV3-2) and TRBJ1-5; the D gene is possibly TRBD1 (6 bases). The V end was cut by 2 bases, the J end by 3 bases, with 8 bases between. CDR3 length equals 14 residues. From germline, CDR1 is LGHDT and CDR2 YNNKEL (reference sequence). CDR3 amino acids: CASSQTGFNQPQHF. As DNA, the CDR3 is TGTGCCAGCAGCCAAACAGGGTTCAATCAGCCCCAGCATTTT.

The CDR3 bases are TGTGCCAGTAGTATAGGCCGACAAACTCAAGAGACCCAGTACTTC. This translates into CASSIGRQTQETQYF. The chain recombines TRBV19 with TRBJ2-5, with D unclear. CDR1 is LNHDA, CDR2 SQIVND, per germline (reference sequence). The CDR3 runs to 15 residues. V lost 1 base and J 2 bases, leaving 11 bases between the germline ends.

The count of this clone is one. Other nucleotide sequences from this sample produce the same CDR3. The chain has TRBV19 and TRBJ2-7; 7 positions agree with TRBD2. This CDR3 spans 14 amino acids. After removal of 4 bases from V and 1 base from J, the junction contained 4 bases not matched to a gene. Germline V gene sequence: CDR1 LNHDA, CDR2 SQIVND (reference sequence). The CDR3 DNA sequence: TGTGCCAGTAGTACTAGCGGTCGTTCCTACGAGCAGTACTTC. The encoded protein is CASSTSGRSYEQYF. Full variable domain (remainder filled in from reference TRBV19 and TRBJ2-7): DGGITQSPKYLFRKEGQNVTLSCEQNLNHDAMYWYRQDPGQGLRLIYYSQIVNDFQKGDIAEGYSVSREKKESFPLTVTSAQKNPTAFYLCASSTSGRSYEQYFGPGTRLTVT.

The chain links TRBV5-1 to TRBJ1-5; tentatively, D is TRBD1 (5 bases). Germline CDR1 is SGHRS and CDR2 is YFSETQ. Trimming removed 1 base from V and 0 bases from J, with 5 bases in between. CDR3 length equals 14 residues. CDR3 nucleotide sequence: TGCGCCAGCAGCTTGAGGGGTAGCAATCAGCCCCAGCATTTT. Protein: CASSLRGSNQPQHF.

The rearrangement links TRBV6-5 to TRBJ1-3, with TRBD1 matching 7 bases. V lost 7 bases and J lost 4; bases outside the gene matches: 10. Germline V gives CDR1 MNHEY, CDR2 SVGAGI. The CDR3 loop spans 15 amino acids. In nucleotides, the CDR3 is TGTGCCAGCACTAGCACAGGGGTGTTAGGAAACACCATATATTTT. This codes for CASTSTGVLGNTIYF.

This clone was detected ten times or more. The chain uses TRBV7-9 and TRBJ2-7; TRBD2 aligns across 7 bases. The germline CDR1 and CDR2 sequences are SEHNR and FQNEAQ (reference sequence). Germline trimming cut 2 bases from V and 6 bases from J; bases unmatched to any gene: 7. This CDR3 is built from 14 residues. The CDR3 DNA follows: TGTGCCAGCAGCTTATATACGGGAGGCGGCGAGCAGTACTTC. Its translation is CASSLYTGGGEQYF.

The DNA of the CDR3 is TGTGCCAGCAGCTGGACAGGGGGCGATTACGAGCAGTACTTC. This sequence encodes CASSWTGGDYEQYF. This chain connects TRBV4-2 to TRBJ2-7, with 11 bases lining up with TRBD1. The CDR3 sequence is 14 residues long. The V segment lost 5 bases and the J segment 4 bases; nucleotides outside the gene matches: 4. Germline loops: CDR1 LGHNA, CDR2 YNFKEQ.

This sequence joins TRBV6-6 and TRBJ1-3; possible D gene TRBD1, 6 bases. Deletions cut 0 bases from V and 1 base from J, with 7 bases between. The germline V gene encodes CDR1 MNHNY and CDR2 SVGAGI (reference sequence). The CDR3 extends over 15 amino acids. The CDR3 DNA follows: TGTGCCAGCAGTTACTCGAGGGGGTCTGGAAACACCATATATTTT. Amino acid sequence: CASSYSRGSGNTIYF.

This sequence joins TRBV6-6 and TRBJ1-1, with D hard to call. The CDR3 spans 12 residues. Trimming removed 5 bases from V and 8 bases from J, with 12 bases in between. CDR1 and CDR2 (germline): MNHNY, SVGAGI (reference sequence). In DNA form, the CDR3 reads TGTGCCAGCAGTCACCCCGGAGGGGAAGCTTTCTTT. This translates into CASSHPGGEAFF.

This chain links TRBV11-2 with TRBJ2-7; 9 bases line up with TRBD1. The ends lost 4 bases at V and 0 bases at J; junction bases unmatched: 7. The CDR3 is 16 residues long. Germline lookup yields CDR1 SGHAT and CDR2 FQNNGV. Written as DNA, the CDR3 is TGTGCCAGCAGCTCGGGGACAGGGTCCTACTCCTACGAGCAGTACTTC. Translated, it gives CASSSGTGSYSYEQYF.

As DNA, the CDR3 is TGCAGTGCTAGACCGGGAGAGACCCAGTACTTC. Translating gives CSARPGETQYF. The chain has TRBV20-1 and TRBJ2-5; D not certain. CDR1 is DFQATT, CDR2 SNEGSKA, per germline (reference sequence). V lost 2 bases, J lost 4 bases, and 5 bases lay in between. The CDR3 totals 11 residues.

The V gene is TRBV6-5, the J gene TRBJ1-5; 9 bases fit TRBD1. CDR1 and CDR2 (germline): MNHEY, SVGAGI. The CDR3 runs 16 residues. The junction had 8 bases not matched to a gene; V was cut back by 2 bases and J by 6 bases. The CDR3 loop reads CASSYAGQGLGQPQHF. In nucleotides, the CDR3 is TGTGCCAGCAGTTACGCGGGACAGGGATTGGGTCAGCCCCAGCATTTT.

The chain joins TRBV2 to TRBJ2-2, with D perhaps TRBD2 (5 bases). The germline V gene encodes CDR1 SNHLY and CDR2 FYNNEI. There are 13 residues in the CDR3. V dropped 10 bases and J dropped 1 base, with 10 bases sitting between them. CDR3 amino acids: CATHEGNTGELFF. In DNA form, the CDR3 reads TGTGCCACTCACGAGGGGAACACCGGGGAGCTGTTTTTT. The complete variable domain, with remaining parts taken from reference TRBV2 and TRBJ2-2, reads EPEVTQTPSHQVTQMGQEVILRCVPISNHLYFYWYRQILGQKVEFLVSFYNNEISEKSEIFDDQFSVERPDGSNFTLKIRSTKLEDSAMYFCATHEGNTGELFFGEGSRLTVL.

The V and J genes are TRBV19 and TRBJ1-2; TRBD1 aligns across 7 bases. CDR3 length: 14 amino acids. The germline V gene encodes CDR1 LNHDA and CDR2 SQIVND (reference sequence). V gave up 6 bases and J gave up 8 bases; unmatched junction bases: 12. CDR3 nucleotides: TGTGCCAGTAGCACCCATGACAGGGTTGGGGGCTACACCTTC. Residues: CASSTHDRVGGYTF. The entire variable domain, with the rest obtained from reference TRBV19 and TRBJ1-2, is as follows: DGGITQSPKYLFRKEGQNVTLSCEQNLNHDAMYWYRQDPGQGLRLIYYSQIVNDFQKGDIAEGYSVSREKKESFPLTVTSAQKNPTAFYLCASSTHDRVGGYTFGSGTRLTVV.

The gene calls are TRBV24-1 and TRBJ2-1; 13 bases align to TRBD2. The CDR3 runs to 16 residues. Germline-derived CDR1 and CDR2 are KGHDR and SFDVKD. V gave up 4 bases and J gave up 9 bases; unmatched junction bases: 8. Written as DNA, the CDR3 is TGTGCCACCAGTGACCTACTAGCGGGAGGGCTCGCTGAGCAGTTCTTC. Its protein is CATSDLLAGGLAEQFF.